This T cell receptor (beta chain) was observed in a study of T cells in Graves' hyperthyroidism and ophthalmopathy. PBMCs were derived from roughly 10 ml fresh peripheral blood. The CDR3 sequence is 15 residues long. Germline CDR1 is SGHTA and CDR2 is FQGNSA. The ends lost 1 base at V and 9 bases at J; junction bases unmatched: 6. Regions amplified from RNA transcripts were the TCR beta CDR3 regions. First-round RT-PCR of the TCR CDR3 relied on the HTBI primer set. TCRdb reprocessed the multiplex PCR reads via MiXCR and lists one record per CDR3 protein. The table records under 350,000 distinct CDR3 sequences, 21% of them present only once.

Sequencing was done on a sample of blood. V gene TRBV7-2 combines with J gene TRBJ2-1, with TRBD2 matching over 10 bases. The source is a woman in her forties or fifties with Graves' hyperthyroidism. CDR3 loop: CASSLVASGSIEQFF. The CDR3 DNA sequence: TGTGCCAGCAGCTTAGTGGCTAGCGGGAGCATTGAGCAGTTCTTC.